The next 29 T cell receptor beta chains were all read from a single sample in a study of T-cell memory formation after mild COVID-19. TCRdb recomputed calls from the 5' RACE reads with MiXCR, one row per CDR3 protein. The sample carries about 430,000 distinct CDR3 sequences, 20% to 25% recorded once. The sample consisted of PBMCs or a T cell subset sorted from them (not recorded which). All receptors derive from an adult woman who had mild COVID-19 (a few samples of this study predate the infection). Cell type and time point are not known.

This sequence joins TRBV29-1 and TRBJ1-1; TRBD1 is a possible D gene (5 bases). The CDR3 covers 15 residues. Germline-derived CDR1 and CDR2 are SQVTM and ANQGSEA. The V end was cut by 3 bases, the J end by 2 bases, with 16 bases between. DNA for the CDR3: TGCAGCGTTGAGCTTTGGGAGGGGAGAAACACTGAAGCTTTCTTT. Protein product: CSVELWEGRNTEAFF.

The chain couples TRBV13 to TRBJ2-7, with D possibly matching TRBD2 (5 bases). CDR3 size: 15 residues. Per germline, CDR1 PRHDT and CDR2 FYEKMQ (reference sequence). V lost 6 bases to trimming and J lost 5 bases, with 20 bases between them. Here the CDR3 DNA reads TGTGCCAGCAGTCAAGCCCCGAGGGATGGGAACGAGCAGTACTTC. It yields the protein CASSQAPRDGNEQYF.

This clonotype was recorded a few times. The rearrangement links TRBV6-5 to TRBJ2-7; 15 bases agree with TRBD2. The CDR3 length is 15 residues. Germline V gene sequence: CDR1 MNHEY, CDR2 SVGAGI. The trim removed 6 bases at V and 2 bases at J, leaving 2 bases unmatched. Here the CDR3 DNA reads TGTGCCAGCAGGGGACTAGCGGGAGGAGCCTACGAGCAGTACTTC. Translating it yields CASRGLAGGAYEQYF.

This clonotype occurred a few times. This sequence joins TRBV20-1 and TRBJ2-7; 9 nucleotides match TRBD2. This CDR3 spans 13 amino acids. CDR1 and CDR2 from the germline V gene are DFQATT and SNEGSKA (reference sequence). The trim removed 6 bases at V and 1 base at J, leaving 4 bases unmatched. The CDR3 protein is CSAYSGGSYEQYF. The CDR3 nucleotides read TGCAGTGCATATAGCGGGGGTTCCTACGAGCAGTACTTC.

Concerning this clonotype: This may be a read error, as it is one base from a much larger clone. The chain uses TRBV18 and TRBJ2-5; the D is unclear. CDR1 and CDR2 from the germline V gene are KGHSH and LQKENI. The CDR3 has 12 amino acids. The CDR3 bases are TGTGCCTGCTCACCGTACCAAGAGACCCAGTACTTC. Protein sequence: CACSPYQETQYF.

V is TRBV19 and J is TRBJ1-4; 8 bases align to TRBD1. The CDR3 has 15 amino acids. Germline trimming cut 5 bases from V and 5 bases from J; bases unmatched to any gene: 7. Germline CDR1 LNHDA, CDR2 SQIVND (reference sequence). The CDR3 sequence: CASSERTGTNEKLFF. As DNA, the CDR3 is TGTGCCAGTAGTGAGCGGACAGGGACGAATGAAAAACTGTTTTTT.

The V call is TRBV13, the J call TRBJ2-3; 8 bases align to TRBD2. CDR3 length: 12 amino acids. Trimming cost V 4 bases and J 11 bases; bases outside gene matches: 5. CDR1 and CDR2 from the germline V gene are PRHDT and FYEKMQ (reference sequence). CDR3 sequence reads: CASSSRGGLQYF. The CDR3 bases are TGTGCCAGCAGCTCCCGGGGGGGCTTGCAGTATTTT. The full variable domain, with the rest looked up from reference TRBV13 and TRBJ2-3, is AAGVIQSPRHLIKEKRETATLKCYPIPRHDTVYWYQQGPGQDPQFLISFYEKMQSDKGSIPDRFSAQQFSDYHSELNMSSLELGDSALYFCASSSRGGLQYFGPGTRLTVL.

A few counts support this clonotype. J is TRBJ2-1 and V is TRBV12-3 or TRBV12-4; 8 nucleotides match TRBD1. V lost 3 bases to trimming and J lost 4 bases; unmatched junction nucleotides: 8. CDR3 length: 16 residues. Here the CDR3 reads CASSFAGTGAYNEQFF. The CDR3 bases are TGTGCCAGCAGTTTTGCCGGGACAGGAGCTTACAATGAGCAGTTCTTC.

This chain uses TRBV5-1 with TRBJ1-3; the D is unclear. V was cut by 0 bases and J by 4 bases, with 8 bases left in between. The germline V gene has CDR1 SGHRS and CDR2 YFSETQ. This CDR3 contains 14 residues. Here the CDR3 DNA reads TGCGCCAGCAGCTTGGGTATGGCAGGAAACACCATATATTTT. Translated, it gives CASSLGMAGNTIYF.

V is TRBV3-1 and J is TRBJ2-1; TRBD2 matches 11 bases. Germline V gives CDR1 LGHDT, CDR2 YNNKEL (reference sequence). This CDR3 spans 18 amino acids. J was trimmed by 3 bases and V by 7 bases; bases with no gene match: 14. The CDR3 loop is CASTTSLAGGGGYNEQFF. CDR3 nucleotide sequence: TGTGCCAGCACCACGTCTCTAGCGGGGGGCGGGGGCTACAATGAGCAGTTCTTC.

The rearrangement joins TRBV7-9 to TRBJ1-1; no clear D. Germline lookup yields CDR1 SEHNR and CDR2 FQNEAQ (reference sequence). Trimming shortened V by 5 bases and J by 1 base, and 8 bases separated the two germline ends. CDR3 length: 13 residues. The CDR3: CASSHTENTEAFF. DNA of the CDR3: TGTGCCAGCAGCCATACAGAGAACACTGAAGCTTTCTTT.

The chain links TRBV20-1 to TRBJ2-1; 8 nucleotides agree with TRBD2. The CDR3 spans 15 residues. The germline gives CDR1 DFQATT, CDR2 SNEGSKA (reference sequence). J gave up 0 bases and V 6 bases, and 7 bases lay outside the gene matches. CDR3 coding DNA: TGCAGTGCCCCCCACACTAGCGGCTCCTACAATGAGCAGTTCTTC. It specifies CSAPHTSGSYNEQFF.

This clonotype was seen a few times. The J gene is TRBJ2-5, the V gene TRBV25-1; D perhaps matches TRBD1 (6 bases). Per germline, CDR1 MGHDK and CDR2 SYGVNS. The V end lost 6 bases, the J end lost 2 bases, and 10 bases lay between the germline ends. This CDR3 is built from 13 residues. The CDR3 region has the DNA TGTGCCAGCAGGGGGGACATACAAGAGACCCAGTACTTC. Protein product: CASRGDIQETQYF.

The rearrangement links TRBV7-9 to TRBJ2-7; D gene ambiguous. Between the trimmed V and J ends, which lost 2 bases and 10 bases, there was a span of 9 bases. Germline assignment: CDR1 SEHNR and CDR2 FQNEAQ (reference sequence). The CDR3 runs 11 residues. This CDR3 is CASSLTRNQYF. CDR3 nucleotide sequence: TGTGCCAGCAGCTTAACCCGGAATCAGTACTTC.

The genes are TRBV7-9 and TRBJ1-2; unclear D gene. V was cut by 1 base and J by 4 bases, with 4 bases left in between. The V gene's germline CDR1 is SEHNR and CDR2 FQNEAQ (reference sequence). This CDR3 has 12 residues. The CDR3 DNA reads as TGTGCCAGCAGCTTAGGGGTCTATGGCTACACCTTC. This gives the protein CASSLGVYGYTF.

This clonotype was seen a few times. V and J are TRBV14 and TRBJ2-1; TRBD1 aligns across 9 bases. Trimming at V came to 3 bases and at J to 2 bases, leaving 8 bases not matched to a gene. The CDR3 runs to 17 residues. Germline assignment: CDR1 SGHDN and CDR2 FVKESK. The CDR3 protein is CASSQGNRGLAYNEQFF. CDR3 nucleotide sequence: TGTGCCAGCAGCCAGGGTAACAGGGGGCTAGCCTACAATGAGCAGTTCTTC.

Only a few counts were recorded for this clonotype. The chain carries TRBV20-1 and TRBJ1-4, with D tentatively TRBD1 (5 bases). V was trimmed by 6 bases and J by 2 bases, leaving 31 bases between them. The CDR3 has 20 amino acids. Germline assignment: CDR1 DFQATT and CDR2 SNEGSKA (reference sequence). Written as DNA, the CDR3 is TGCAGTGCCGTTCCCCGGGGCCGGATCTTCACTTGGGAGACTAATGAAAAACTGTTTTTT. Translation: CSAVPRGRIFTWETNEKLFF.

This chain joins TRBV4-2 and TRBJ2-4, with 9 nucleotides matching TRBD2. CDR3 length: 14 amino acids. V was pared by 3 bases and J by 5 bases, with 2 bases of the junction left unmatched. Germline assignment: CDR1 LGHNA and CDR2 YNFKEQ. CDR3 residues: CASSQASGENIQYF. In DNA, the CDR3 is TGTGCCAGCAGCCAGGCTAGCGGGGAAAACATTCAGTACTTC.

This clonotype turned up a few times. This rearrangement joins TRBV4-1 to TRBJ1-1, with 9 bases aligning to TRBD1. The CDR3 has 14 residues. V shed 0 bases, J shed 10 bases, and the junction held 6 bases outside the gene matches. CDR1 is MGHRA and CDR2 is YSYEKL in the germline V gene. This CDR3 reads CASSQEGTGGSAFF. The CDR3 DNA reads as TGCGCCAGCAGCCAAGAGGGAACAGGGGGCTCAGCTTTCTTT.

This chain connects TRBV6-6 to TRBJ1-1; 7 bases fit TRBD1. V was pared by 2 bases and J by 0 bases, with 3 bases of the junction left unmatched. The CDR3 is 15 amino acids. CDR1 MNHNY and CDR2 SVGAGI come from the germline V gene (reference sequence). Here the CDR3 reads CASSYRGTVNTEAFF. In DNA form, the CDR3 reads TGTGCCAGCAGTTACCGAGGGACAGTGAACACTGAAGCTTTCTTT.

The V and J genes are TRBV24-1 and TRBJ2-1; D uncertain. Germline CDR1 and CDR2: KGHDR and SFDVKD. Trimming took 1 base from V and 0 from J, leaving 6 bases between them. This CDR3 has 15 residues. The CDR3 here is CATSDFGNSYNEQFF. For the CDR3, the DNA is TGTGCCACCAGTGATTTCGGCAACTCCTACAATGAGCAGTTCTTC.

The chain joins TRBV12-3 or TRBV12-4 to TRBJ1-4, with TRBD1 matching 9 bases. V dropped 1 base and J dropped 5; count of bases not matched to a gene: 2. This CDR3 contains 15 residues. Written as DNA, the CDR3 is TGTGCCAGCAGTTTAGTACAGGGGGCGAATGAAAAACTGTTTTTT. Its protein is CASSLVQGANEKLFF.

Here the CDR3 reads CASRGRVSPPYEQYF. The DNA for the CDR3 is TGTGCCAGCAGGGGAAGAGTGAGCCCTCCGTACGAGCAGTACTTC. J is TRBJ2-7 and V is TRBV12-3 or TRBV12-4, with D uncertain. The V gene lost 6 bases and the J gene lost 4 bases, with 19 bases spanning the gap. This CDR3 spans 15 amino acids.

Only a few counts were recorded for this clonotype. The chain recombines TRBV6-2 or TRBV6-3 with TRBJ2-7; D gene ambiguous. V lost 5 bases and J 6 bases, leaving 14 bases between the germline ends. Germline assignment: CDR1 MNHEY and CDR2 SVGEGT. This CDR3 region has 13 residues. CDR3 nucleotide sequence: TGTGCCAGCAGTGCTCTTGGGTCGGGCGAGCAGTACTTC. Translating it yields CASSALGSGEQYF.

The V and J genes are TRBV20-1 and TRBJ2-5, with D tentatively TRBD2 (6 bases). CDR3 length equals 13 residues. V was clipped by 4 bases and J by 7 bases, with 16 bases between them. Germline CDR1 DFQATT, CDR2 SNEGSKA (reference sequence). CDR3 amino acids: CSATLASGGTQYF. The DNA of the CDR3 is TGCAGTGCTACTTTAGCGTCCGGGGGGACCCAGTACTTC.

This sequence joins TRBV2 and TRBJ2-3; TRBD2 aligns across 9 bases. The J segment lost 1 base and the V segment lost 5 bases, leaving 4 bases of the junction unmatched. Germline V CDR1 and CDR2: SNHLY, FYNNEI. The CDR3 spans 15 residues. CDR3 residues: CASSKPSGGTDTQYF. The CDR3 DNA follows: TGTGCCAGCAGTAAGCCTAGCGGGGGCACAGATACGCAGTATTTT.

The chain recombines TRBV7-3 with TRBJ2-1, with 8 bases that match TRBD1. Germline V gene lookup returns CDR1 SGHTA and CDR2 FQGTGA. The trim removed 5 bases at V and 3 bases at J, leaving 3 bases unmatched. The CDR3 has 14 amino acids. For the CDR3, the DNA is TGTGCCAGCAGCGTAGACAGGGGCTACAATGAGCAGTTCTTC. It codes for CASSVDRGYNEQFF.

The gene calls are TRBV7-3 and TRBJ2-1, with unresolved D. V gave up 2 bases and J gave up 2 bases, with 4 bases separating them. The CDR3 totals 13 residues. CDR1 and CDR2 from the germline V gene are SGHTA and FQGTGA. CDR3 sequence reads: CASSLPTYNEQFF. CDR3 in DNA: TGTGCCAGCAGCTTACCTACCTACAATGAGCAGTTCTTC.

The V gene is TRBV6-4, the J gene TRBJ2-3; D remains ambiguous. This CDR3 has 14 amino acids. V was clipped by 2 bases and J by 0 bases, with 6 bases between them. The V gene's germline CDR1 is MRHNA and CDR2 SNTAGT. The CDR3 loop reads CASSDEWSTDTQYF. CDR3 nucleotide sequence: TGTGCCAGCAGTGACGAGTGGAGCACAGATACGCAGTATTTT.